What follows is one T cell receptor (beta chain) and its context. The sample belongs to a study of OX40 agonist ivuxolimab in advanced cancers. Study information: Eligibility rules accepted prior anti-PD-1, anti-PD-L1 or anti-CTLA-4 therapy, and 40% to 50% had some.

Germline V CDR1 and CDR2: SGDLS, YYNGEE. CDR3 size: 13 residues. The V end was cut by 1 base, the J end by 3 bases, with 7 bases between. Repertoires were generated with immunoSEQ multiplex PCR, while TCRdb's copy carries only in-frame clones and drops some. Among approximately 68,000 clones listed, almost 90% were seen once. V and J are TRBV9 and TRBJ1-1, with D unresolved. Sequencing was performed on CD4+ or CD8+ T cells sorted from blood, taken in a trial of the OX40 agonist ivuxolimab. The TCR comes from an adult with an advanced solid tumor such as melanoma, head and neck, liver or kidney cancer. In DNA form, the CDR3 reads TGTGCCAGCAGCGTACGGGAGGACACTGAAGCTTTCTTT. Amino acids: CASSVREDTEAFF.